The 4 T cell receptor beta chains presented below share a single source sample, sequenced in a study of cytomegalovirus exposure and HLA in healthy donors. The primer mix had 60 Vbeta and 13 Jbeta primers. Some clones are missing from TCRdb's copy, which holds only in-frame ones; the method was immunoSEQ multiplex PCR. The sample consists of roughly 110,000 clones, roughly 80% of them appearing once. The sequencing sample was made of PBMCs. The receptor source for this set is a female donor in good health and CMV-seronegative.

The rearrangement joins TRBV6-5 to TRBJ2-5; weak D call: TRBD1 (5 bases). Germline loops: CDR1 MNHEY, CDR2 SVGAGI. The germline V and J ends were trimmed by 7 bases and 8 bases, with 8 bases remaining between them. The CDR3 length is 10 residues. DNA of the CDR3: TGTGCCAGCACACAGGTCACCCAGTACTTC. The encoded protein is CASTQVTQYF.

The V call is TRBV6-5, the J call TRBJ1-3; maybe TRBD1 (5 bases). The CDR3 extends over 14 amino acids. Trimming cost V 6 bases and J 9 bases, with 18 bases left between them. Germline V CDR1 and CDR2: MNHEY, SVGAGI. The chain's CDR3 is CASSPGPNGGTIYF. The CDR3 nucleotides read TGTGCCAGCAGCCCGGGCCCCAACGGGGGCACCATATATTTT.

This clone was counted between two and nine times. The chain joins TRBV25-1 to TRBJ1-1; no definite D call. This CDR3 is built from 13 residues. Germline lookup yields CDR1 MGHDK and CDR2 SYGVNS. V lost 2 bases and J 4 bases, leaving 8 bases between the germline ends. The CDR3 sequence is CASSERRFTEAFF. The CDR3, as DNA: TGTGCCAGCAGTGAAAGGAGGTTCACTGAAGCTTTCTTT.

This chain connects TRBV7-9 to TRBJ2-7, with TRBD2 identical over 7 bases. Germline-derived CDR1 and CDR2 are SEHNR and FQNEAQ (reference sequence). V was pared by 5 bases and J by 5 bases, with 6 bases of the junction left unmatched. This CDR3 comprises 13 residues. Here the CDR3 DNA reads TGTGCCAGCAGCCCCGGGGGGAAGAACGAGCAGTACTTC. This encodes CASSPGGKNEQYF.